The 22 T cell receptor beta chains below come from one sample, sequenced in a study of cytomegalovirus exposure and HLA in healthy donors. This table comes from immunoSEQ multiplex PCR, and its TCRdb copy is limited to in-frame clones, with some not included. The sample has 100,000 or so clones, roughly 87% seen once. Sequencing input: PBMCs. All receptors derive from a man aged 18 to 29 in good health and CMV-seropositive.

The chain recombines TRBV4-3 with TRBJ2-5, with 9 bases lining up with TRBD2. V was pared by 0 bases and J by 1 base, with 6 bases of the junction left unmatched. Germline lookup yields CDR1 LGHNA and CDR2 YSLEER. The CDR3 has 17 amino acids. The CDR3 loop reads CASSQDVASGAQETQYF. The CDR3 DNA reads TGCGCCAGCAGCCAAGATGTAGCTAGCGGGGCCCAAGAGACCCAGTACTTC.

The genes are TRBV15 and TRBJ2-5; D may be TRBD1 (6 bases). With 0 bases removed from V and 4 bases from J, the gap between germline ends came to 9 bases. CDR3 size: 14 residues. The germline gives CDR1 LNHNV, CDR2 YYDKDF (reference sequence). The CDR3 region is CATSREGRGETQYF. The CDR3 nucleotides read TGTGCCACCAGCAGAGAGGGCAGGGGAGAGACCCAGTACTTC.

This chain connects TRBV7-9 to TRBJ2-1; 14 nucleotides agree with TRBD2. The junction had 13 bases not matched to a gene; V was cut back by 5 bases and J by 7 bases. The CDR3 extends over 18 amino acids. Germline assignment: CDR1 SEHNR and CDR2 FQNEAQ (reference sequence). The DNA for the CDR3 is TGTGCCAGCAGCGGGACTAGCGGGGGCGGGTGGGGGAGTAATGAGCAGTTCTTC. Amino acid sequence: CASSGTSGGGWGSNEQFF.

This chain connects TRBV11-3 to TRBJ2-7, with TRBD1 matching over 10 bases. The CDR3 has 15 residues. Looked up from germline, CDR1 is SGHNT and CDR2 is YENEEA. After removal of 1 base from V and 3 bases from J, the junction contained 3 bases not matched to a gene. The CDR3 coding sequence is TGTGCCAGCAGCTTAGTTGGGACAGGGGACTACGAGCAGTACTTC. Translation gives CASSLVGTGDYEQYF.

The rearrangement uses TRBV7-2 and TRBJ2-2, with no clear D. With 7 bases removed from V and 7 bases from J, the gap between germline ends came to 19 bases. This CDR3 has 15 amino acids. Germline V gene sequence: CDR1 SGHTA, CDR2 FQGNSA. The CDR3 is CASNLRPSVSGELFF. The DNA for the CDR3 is TGTGCCAGCAACCTAAGACCCAGCGTCAGCGGGGAGCTGTTTTTT.

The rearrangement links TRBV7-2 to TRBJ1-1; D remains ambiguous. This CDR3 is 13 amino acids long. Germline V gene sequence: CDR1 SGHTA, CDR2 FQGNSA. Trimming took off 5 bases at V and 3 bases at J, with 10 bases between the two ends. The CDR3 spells CASSRARDTEAFF. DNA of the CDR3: TGTGCCAGCAGCCGAGCCCGCGACACTGAAGCTTTCTTT.

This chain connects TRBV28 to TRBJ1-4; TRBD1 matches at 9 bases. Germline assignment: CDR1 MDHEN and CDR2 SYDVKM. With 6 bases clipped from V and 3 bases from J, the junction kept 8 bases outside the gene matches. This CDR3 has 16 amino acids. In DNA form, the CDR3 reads TGTGCCAGCAGCCTACCACAGGGGGCATCTAATGAAAAACTGTTTTTT. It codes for CASSLPQGASNEKLFF.

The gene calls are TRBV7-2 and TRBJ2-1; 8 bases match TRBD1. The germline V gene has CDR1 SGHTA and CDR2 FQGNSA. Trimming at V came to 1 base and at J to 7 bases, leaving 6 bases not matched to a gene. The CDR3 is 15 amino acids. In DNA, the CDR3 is TGTGCCAGCAGCTTAGGGACAGGGAAAAGGAATGAGCAGTTCTTC. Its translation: CASSLGTGKRNEQFF.

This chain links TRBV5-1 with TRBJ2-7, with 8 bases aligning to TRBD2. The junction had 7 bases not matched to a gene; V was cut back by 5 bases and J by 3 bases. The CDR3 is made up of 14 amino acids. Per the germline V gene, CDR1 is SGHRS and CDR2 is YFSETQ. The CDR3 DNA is TGCGCCAGCAGAATTCGGGGGGGTAGCTACGAGCAGTACTTC. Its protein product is CASRIRGGSYEQYF.

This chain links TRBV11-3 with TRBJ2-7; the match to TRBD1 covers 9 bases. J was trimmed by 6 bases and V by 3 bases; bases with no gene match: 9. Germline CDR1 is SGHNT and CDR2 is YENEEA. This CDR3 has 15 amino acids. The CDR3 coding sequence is TGTGCCAGCAGCTTCCCGGGACAGGGAAGTCGCGAGCAGTACTTC. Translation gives CASSFPGQGSREQYF.

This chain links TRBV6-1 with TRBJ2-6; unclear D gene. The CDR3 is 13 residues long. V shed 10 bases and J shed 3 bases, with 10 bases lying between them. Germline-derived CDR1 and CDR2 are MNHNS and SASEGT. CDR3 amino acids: CATQVVGANVLTF. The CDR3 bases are TGTGCCACCCAGGTGGTTGGGGCCAACGTCCTGACTTTC.

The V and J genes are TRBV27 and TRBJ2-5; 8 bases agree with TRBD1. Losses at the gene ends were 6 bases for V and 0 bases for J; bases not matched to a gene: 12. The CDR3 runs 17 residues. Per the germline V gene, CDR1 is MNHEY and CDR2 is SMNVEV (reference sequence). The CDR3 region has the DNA TGTGCCAGCAGCCGGGGACAGGCGGGGATCTACCAAGAGACCCAGTACTTC. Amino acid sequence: CASSRGQAGIYQETQYF.

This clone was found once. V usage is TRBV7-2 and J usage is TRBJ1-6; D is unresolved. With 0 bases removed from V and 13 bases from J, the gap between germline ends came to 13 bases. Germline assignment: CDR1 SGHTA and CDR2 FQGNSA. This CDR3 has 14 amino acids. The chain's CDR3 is CASSLAPRRGPLHF. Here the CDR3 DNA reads TGTGCCAGCAGCTTAGCCCCCCGGCGGGGTCCCCTCCACTTT.

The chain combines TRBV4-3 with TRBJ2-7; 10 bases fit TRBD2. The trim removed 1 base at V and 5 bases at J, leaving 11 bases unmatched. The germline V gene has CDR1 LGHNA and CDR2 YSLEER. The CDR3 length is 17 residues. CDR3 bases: TGCGCCAGCAGCCAAGTCGCGTTTAGCGGGAGGATTAACGAGCAGTACTTC. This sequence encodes CASSQVAFSGRINEQYF.

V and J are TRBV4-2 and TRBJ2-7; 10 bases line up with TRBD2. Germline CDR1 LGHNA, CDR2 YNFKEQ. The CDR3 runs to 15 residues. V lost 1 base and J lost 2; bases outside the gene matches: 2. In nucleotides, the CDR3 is TGTGCCAGCAGCCAAGTAGCGGGAGGTCCCTACGAGCAGTACTTC. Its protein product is CASSQVAGGPYEQYF.

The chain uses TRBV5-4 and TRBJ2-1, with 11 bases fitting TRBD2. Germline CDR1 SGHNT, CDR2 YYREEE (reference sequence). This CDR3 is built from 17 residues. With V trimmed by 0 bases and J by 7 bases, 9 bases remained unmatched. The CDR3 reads CASSLVGTSGWGNEQFF. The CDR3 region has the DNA TGTGCCAGCAGCTTGGTCGGGACTAGCGGATGGGGGAATGAGCAGTTCTTC.

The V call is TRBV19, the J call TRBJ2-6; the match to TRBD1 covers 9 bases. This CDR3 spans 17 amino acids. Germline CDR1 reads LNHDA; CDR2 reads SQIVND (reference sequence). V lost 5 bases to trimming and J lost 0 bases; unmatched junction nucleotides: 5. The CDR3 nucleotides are TGTGCCAGTAGTCGACAGGGGGGGTCCTCTGGGGCCAACGTCCTGACTTTC. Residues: CASSRQGGSSGANVLTF.

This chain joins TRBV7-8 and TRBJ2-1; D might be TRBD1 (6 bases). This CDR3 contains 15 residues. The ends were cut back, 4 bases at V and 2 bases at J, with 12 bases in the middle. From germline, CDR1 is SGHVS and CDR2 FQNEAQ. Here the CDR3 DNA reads TGTGCCAGCAGCTCCGGACAGAGACCCTACAATGAGCAGTTCTTC. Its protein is CASSSGQRPYNEQFF.

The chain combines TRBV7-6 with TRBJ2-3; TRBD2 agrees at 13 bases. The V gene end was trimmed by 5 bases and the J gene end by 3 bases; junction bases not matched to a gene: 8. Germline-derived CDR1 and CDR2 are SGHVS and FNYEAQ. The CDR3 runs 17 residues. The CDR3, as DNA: TGTGCCAGCAGCCCCGGACTAGCGGGAGAGACTACAGATACGCAGTATTTT. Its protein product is CASSPGLAGETTDTQYF.

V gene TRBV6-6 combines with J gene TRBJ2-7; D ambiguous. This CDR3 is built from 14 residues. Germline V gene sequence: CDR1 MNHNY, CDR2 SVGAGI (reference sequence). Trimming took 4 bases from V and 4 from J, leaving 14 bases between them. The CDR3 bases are TGTGCCAGCAGTTCCAGGCTATTCCCATACGAGCAGTACTTC. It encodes CASSSRLFPYEQYF.

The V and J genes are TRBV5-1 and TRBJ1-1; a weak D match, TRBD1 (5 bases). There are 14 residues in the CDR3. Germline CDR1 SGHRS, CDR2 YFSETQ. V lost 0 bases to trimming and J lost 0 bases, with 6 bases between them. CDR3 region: CASSLGQMNTEAFF. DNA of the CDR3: TGCGCCAGCAGCTTGGGACAGATGAACACTGAAGCTTTCTTT.

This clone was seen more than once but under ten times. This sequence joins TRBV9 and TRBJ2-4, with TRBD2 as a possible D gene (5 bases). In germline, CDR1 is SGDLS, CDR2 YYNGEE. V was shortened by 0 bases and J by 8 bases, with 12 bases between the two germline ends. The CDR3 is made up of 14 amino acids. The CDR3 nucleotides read TGTGCCAGCAGCGTAGGGAATAGCGAGGACATTCAGTACTTC. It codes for CASSVGNSEDIQYF.